This T cell receptor beta chain was retrieved from a study of cytomegalovirus exposure and HLA in healthy donors. Background on the study: Of the donors genotyped, several hundred in all, 75% to 85% fell in the Caucasian-associated ancestry cluster. Whole-study findings and limits: Earlier analysis found most TCR beta V segments productive about 87% or about 30% of the time.

This CDR3 has 14 amino acids. V was pared by 6 bases and J by 1 base, with 13 bases between. Per germline, CDR1 MDHEN and CDR2 SYDVKM. Vbeta (60) and Jbeta (13) primers were used in the PCR. Produced via immunoSEQ multiplex PCR; TCRdb's table is partial and in-frame only. This sample yields about 180,000 clones, of which roughly 85% are seen a single time; around 0.69% belongs to the top ten. About this clone itself: Its antigen is not identified.

The chain uses TRBV28 and TRBJ2-7; D might be TRBD2 (5 bases). This sequence was found in a woman aged 40 to 55 in good health and CMV-seronegative. What was sequenced was PBMCs. The CDR3 DNA reads as TGTGCCAGCAGCCCAACCGGAGGATCCTACGAGCAGTACTTC. Translation gives CASSPTGGSYEQYF.